One sample yielded the 13 T cell receptor beta chains listed below, sequenced in a study of T-cell memory formation after mild COVID-19. Using its own MiXCR run on the 5' RACE reads, TCRdb lists one record per CDR3 protein. The sample has roughly 400,000 distinct CDR3 sequences; more than 15% are singletons. The source material was PBMCs or a T cell subset sorted from them (not recorded which). The receptor set was obtained from a man between 18 and 35 years old who had mild COVID-19 (a few samples of this study predate the infection). Cell type and time point are not known.

This clonotype appeared a few times. This chain joins TRBV4-1 and TRBJ1-2; TRBD1 is a possible D gene (5 bases). This CDR3 has 16 amino acids. Trimming took off 0 bases at V and 3 bases at J, with 14 bases between the two ends. The V gene's germline CDR1 is MGHRA and CDR2 YSYEKL. CDR3 protein: CASSQDNPQGDYGYTF. The DNA of the CDR3 is TGCGCCAGCAGCCAAGATAACCCCCAGGGTGACTATGGCTACACCTTC.

The chain joins TRBV6-5 to TRBJ1-4; D not resolved. V shed 0 bases and J shed 5 bases, with 13 bases lying between them. The CDR3 is 16 residues long. Germline CDR1 and CDR2: MNHEY and SVGAGI. CDR3 nucleotide sequence: TGTGCCAGCAGTTACTCGAGCCAGCCGGAGAATGAAAAACTGTTTTTT. Its protein is CASSYSSQPENEKLFF.

This clonotype was detected only a few times. The chain employs TRBV27 and TRBJ2-1, with 7 bases that match TRBD1. The CDR3 consists of 14 residues. The germline V gene has CDR1 MNHEY and CDR2 SMNVEV (reference sequence). The junction had 4 bases not matched to a gene; V was cut back by 3 bases and J by 5 bases. CDR3 nucleotide sequence: TGTGCCAGCAGTTTTGACAGGGTGGACAATGAGCAGTTCTTC. This gives the protein CASSFDRVDNEQFF.

The sample holds a few counts of this clonotype. The V gene is TRBV12-3 or TRBV12-4, the J gene TRBJ2-3; D perhaps matches TRBD2 (6 bases). V lost 4 bases and J 0 bases, leaving 14 bases between the germline ends. The CDR3 has 16 residues. In DNA form, the CDR3 reads TGTGCCAGCAGTTCGAATGCGGGGATGAGCACAGATACGCAGTATTTT. It specifies CASSSNAGMSTDTQYF.

V usage is TRBV5-1 and J usage is TRBJ2-1; D is tentatively TRBD1 or TRBD2 (6 bases each). The CDR3 runs 13 residues. Germline CDR1 reads SGHRS; CDR2 reads YFSETQ. Trimming shortened V by 0 bases and J by 8 bases, and 9 bases separated the two germline ends. The CDR3 sequence is CASSLEGGHEQFF. The CDR3, as DNA: TGCGCCAGCAGCTTGGAGGGGGGACATGAGCAGTTCTTC.

This rearrangement joins TRBV18 to TRBJ1-1; D gene unclear. CDR1 and CDR2 (germline): KGHSH, LQKENI. Trimming removed 3 bases at V and 5 bases at J, with 13 bases between. This CDR3 is built from 14 residues. Here the CDR3 DNA reads TGTGCCAGCTCACCCTCTTCCGGAGATACTGAAGCTTTCTTT. It specifies CASSPSSGDTEAFF. Drawing the rest from reference TRBV18 and TRBJ1-1, the complete variable domain is NAGVMQNPRHLVRRRGQEARLRCSPMKGHSHVYWYRQLPEEGLKFMVYLQKENIIDESGMPKERFSAEFPKEGPSILRIQQVVRGDSAAYFCASSPSSGDTEAFFGQGTRLTVV.

This chain links TRBV4-3 with TRBJ2-1; the D gene is possibly TRBD1 (6 bases). The CDR3 covers 18 residues. The germline gives CDR1 LGHNA, CDR2 YSLEER. Trimming stripped 1 base from V and 6 bases from J, with 22 bases between. The CDR3 nucleotides are TGCGCCAGCAGCCAAGGGTTTAGATGGACCAGGGGTGCCAATGAGCAGTTCTTC. Protein product: CASSQGFRWTRGANEQFF.

This chain joins TRBV6-5 and TRBJ2-1; 7 bases are shared with TRBD2. Germline V gene lookup returns CDR1 MNHEY and CDR2 SVGAGI. The CDR3 has 15 amino acids. V shed 3 bases, J shed 6 bases, and the junction held 8 bases outside the gene matches. CDR3 DNA: TGTGCCAGCAGTTATGGCGGGGGTTTACTCAATGAGCAGTTCTTC. Amino acids: CASSYGGGLLNEQFF.

J is TRBJ1-3 and V is TRBV4-1, with unresolved D. Deletions cut 8 bases from V and 0 bases from J, with 14 bases between. The CDR3 contains 15 residues. The germline CDR1 and CDR2 sequences are MGHRA and YSYEKL. In DNA, the CDR3 is TGCGCCAGCCGTCCCCAGACGGTCTCTGGAAACACCATATATTTT. Protein product: CASRPQTVSGNTIYF.

The chain carries TRBV7-9 and TRBJ2-7, with D unresolved. This CDR3 is built from 11 residues. The germline gives CDR1 SEHNR, CDR2 FQNEAQ (reference sequence). V was cut by 10 bases and J by 0 bases, with 7 bases left in between. The CDR3 DNA sequence: TGTGCCACATCGGGCTCCTACGAGCAGTACTTC. Translating it yields CATSGSYEQYF.

The table lists this clonotype with a few counts. This sequence joins TRBV4-1 and TRBJ1-3, with a possible D match to TRBD1 (5 bases). Germline V gene lookup returns CDR1 MGHRA and CDR2 YSYEKL. This CDR3 is built from 14 residues. The V gene lost 4 bases and the J gene lost 2 bases, with 9 bases spanning the gap. CDR3 coding DNA: TGCGCCAGCAGCCCGCAGGGACCTGGAAACACCATATATTTT. Protein: CASSPQGPGNTIYF.

This clonotype was detected only a few times. V and J are TRBV25-1 and TRBJ2-7, with D possibly matching TRBD2 (5 bases). Germline-derived CDR1 and CDR2 are MGHDK and SYGVNS. The V end lost 1 base, the J end lost 3 bases, and 10 bases lay between the germline ends. This CDR3 has 14 residues. The CDR3, as DNA: TGTGCCAGCAGTGAATCTACGGGGTACTACGAGCAGTACTTC. Amino acids: CASSESTGYYEQYF.

The chain is built from TRBV20-1 and TRBJ1-4; tentative D call: TRBD1 (6 bases). The germline V gene encodes CDR1 DFQATT and CDR2 SNEGSKA (reference sequence). Trimming removed 5 bases from V and 7 bases from J, with 17 bases in between. The CDR3 consists of 14 residues. The CDR3 region is CSASIRGRSEKLFF. CDR3 DNA: TGCAGTGCTTCCATCAGGGGCCGGAGTGAAAAACTGTTTTTT.